This T cell receptor (beta chain) comes out of a study of patients and donors after allogeneic stem cell transplantation. TCRdb fed the RT-PCR reads into MiXCR, producing one record per CDR3 protein. This repertoire shows 90,000 to 130,000 distinct CDR3 sequences, less than 45% found once; its top ten account for 27%. CDR3 length: 15 amino acids. Trimming took 2 bases from V and 7 from J, leaving 18 bases between them. CDR1 and CDR2 from the germline V gene are GTSNPN and SVGIG (reference sequence). A few counts support this clonotype. This TCR came from a human donor who was either an allogeneic HSCT recipient or a stem cell or donor lymphocyte infusion donor (not recorded which). It is not recorded whose cells these are; they may come from a transplant donor. Input material: blood, either unsorted or a sorted T cell fraction (not recorded which). The V and J genes are TRBV30 and TRBJ1-5, with D tentatively TRBD1 (6 bases). CDR3 DNA sequence: TGTGCCTGGAGTCGACAAAAAGGGGGGGGACAGCCCCAGCATTTT. Its translation: CAWSRQKGGGQPQHF.